This T cell receptor beta chain comes out of a study of T cells in women clearing cervical HPV infection. Study information: Case blood drawn at lesion detection; control blood after infection cleared.

All participants had a single incident cervical HPV16 infection, and prevalent HPV16 infections were excluded. In the case of this clone: What it binds is not known. The read terminates 3 residues ahead of where the CDR3 ends, so the germline J gene completes it.

The CDR3 consists of 16 residues. The germline gives CDR1 LNHDA, CDR2 SQIVND (reference sequence). Study-level findings and limits: Associations may precede or follow infection; HPV-specific or memory T cells were not isolated. Repertoire richness, not evenness, was significantly elevated in CIN3+ cases versus controls.

Libraries were prepared by immunoSEQ multiplex PCR; TCRdb keeps only in-frame clonotypes and omits some of them. This sample lists under 40,000 clones; its ten largest clones have nearly 7%. Sequencing used blood buffy coat. The source is a woman between 18 and 70 years old with a cervical HPV16 infection that either progressed to CIN3+ or cleared (not recorded which). V usage is TRBV19 and J usage is TRBJ1-1; 7 bases match TRBD1. CDR3 region: CATTTPISGGGRAAFF. The DNA read from the CDR3 is TGTGCCACGACGACGCCAATAAGTGGAGGGGGCCGCGCA.